Below, 12 T cell receptor beta chains from the same sample are listed, as sequenced in a study of T cells in localized non-small cell lung cancer. TCRdb's table, derived via immunoSEQ multiplex PCR, lists solely in-frame clones and lacks some. The sample consists of tens of thousands of clones, around 88% of them appearing once. The sequenced sample was peripheral blood mononuclear cells, obtained before any cancer treatment. The receptors were sampled from a woman aged 35 to 75 with stage III lung adenocarcinoma.

The chain recombines TRBV10-3 with TRBJ2-1; D is ambiguous. CDR1 and CDR2 (germline): ENHRY, SYGVKD. The CDR3 extends over 13 amino acids. Trimming took 6 bases from V and 5 from J, leaving 11 bases between them. The CDR3 coding sequence is TGTGCCATCAGATACACCCCCAACAATGAGCAGTTCTTC. Amino acid sequence: CAIRYTPNNEQFF.

The CDR3 sequence is CASSGIAGGLDTQYF. As DNA, the CDR3 is TGTGCCAGCAGTGGGATAGCGGGGGGACTAGATACGCAGTATTTT. This chain joins TRBV2 and TRBJ2-3, with 10 bases that match TRBD2. The CDR3 is made up of 15 amino acids. Germline V gene lookup returns CDR1 SNHLY and CDR2 FYNNEI. V lost 4 bases to trimming and J lost 5 bases; unmatched junction nucleotides: 6.

The chain carries TRBV5-4 and TRBJ2-5; the D gene could be TRBD1 or TRBD2 (6 bases each). From germline, CDR1 is SGHNT and CDR2 YYREEE (reference sequence). V was pared by 6 bases and J by 4 bases, with 19 bases between. This CDR3 has 15 amino acids. The CDR3 here is CASTPGLEGGETQYF. DNA of the CDR3: TGTGCCAGCACCCCGGGGTTGGAGGGGGGAGAGACCCAGTACTTC.

V usage is TRBV7-8 and J usage is TRBJ1-5; possibly TRBD1 for D (6 bases). Germline CDR1 and CDR2: SGHVS and FQNEAQ. V shed 1 base and J shed 16 bases, with 17 bases lying between them. The CDR3 is 13 amino acids. The CDR3 is CASSLGASDSSHF. CDR3 bases: TGTGCCAGCAGCTTAGGGGCCTCGGACAGCAGTCATTTT.

This clone was picked up one time. The rearrangement uses TRBV11-2 and TRBJ2-3; the match to TRBD2 covers 10 bases. The V gene's germline CDR1 is SGHAT and CDR2 FQNNGV. Losses at the gene ends were 5 bases for V and 6 bases for J; bases not matched to a gene: 11. The CDR3 runs to 16 residues. The DNA for the CDR3 is TGTGCCAGCAGCCCGGGGTCTAGCGGGGGAGTGGATACGCAGTATTTT. Amino acid sequence: CASSPGSSGGVDTQYF. Based on the CDR3 plus reference TRBV11-2 and TRBJ2-3, the full variable domain is EAGVAQSPRYKIIEKRQSVAFWCNPISGHATLYWYQQILGQGPKLLIQFQNNGVVDDSQLPKDRFSAERLKGVDSTLKIQPAKLEDSAVYLCASSPGSSGGVDTQYFGPGTRLTVL.

This chain links TRBV29-1 with TRBJ1-2, with D uncertain. V shed 3 bases and J shed 4 bases, with 9 bases lying between them. Germline-derived CDR1 and CDR2 are SQVTM and ANQGSEA. This CDR3 contains 12 residues. Written as DNA, the CDR3 is TGCAGCGTTGAGAGGGCCTCCTATGGCTACACCTTC. It encodes CSVERASYGYTF.

V and J are TRBV9 and TRBJ2-1; D perhaps matches TRBD2 (7 bases). Germline assignment: CDR1 SGDLS and CDR2 YYNGEE. There are 15 residues in the CDR3. Trimming removed 5 bases from V and 1 base from J, with 13 bases in between. DNA for the CDR3: TGTGCCAGCAGTGAAGGGGGGGCTTCCTACAATGAGCAGTTCTTC. This codes for CASSEGGASYNEQFF.

The chain employs TRBV27 and TRBJ2-7; D gene unclear. Trimming shortened V by 3 bases and J by 0 bases, and 6 bases separated the two germline ends. The CDR3 has 13 amino acids. Germline-derived CDR1 and CDR2 are MNHEY and SMNVEV (reference sequence). The CDR3 here is CASSLASSYEQYF. The CDR3 bases are TGTGCCAGCAGTTTGGCGAGCTCCTACGAGCAGTACTTC.

This chain uses TRBV7-2 with TRBJ1-1, with D perhaps matching TRBD1 (5 bases). The ends were cut back, 2 bases at V and 1 base at J, with 14 bases in the middle. Germline loops: CDR1 SGHTA, CDR2 FQGNSA. This CDR3 has 16 amino acids. The CDR3 DNA sequence: TGTGCCAGCAGCTTATCGGGGACCCAGAAGAACACTGAAGCTTTCTTT. Translated: CASSLSGTQKNTEAFF.

The genes are TRBV19 and TRBJ2-5; 11 bases match TRBD2. CDR1 is LNHDA and CDR2 is SQIVND in the germline V gene (reference sequence). The J segment lost 2 bases and the V segment lost 1 base, leaving 6 bases of the junction unmatched. The length of the CDR3 is 17 residues. CDR3 nucleotide sequence: TGTGCCAGTAGTATAGTTCCTCGACTAGCGGGGCAAGAGACCCAGTACTTC. Its translation: CASSIVPRLAGQETQYF.

This clone was recorded only once. The chain combines TRBV7-2 with TRBJ2-2; 7 bases match TRBD1. The ends lost 1 base at V and 0 bases at J; junction bases unmatched: 5. There are 17 residues in the CDR3. Germline V gives CDR1 SGHTA, CDR2 FQGNSA. The CDR3 here is CASSLVAGTANTGELFF. The CDR3 DNA reads TGTGCCAGCAGCTTAGTGGCCGGGACAGCGAACACCGGGGAGCTGTTTTTT.

CDR3 loop: CASTLTATYEQYF. In DNA, the CDR3 is TGTGCCAGCACCCTGACTGCAACCTACGAGCAGTACTTC. The chain joins TRBV7-2 to TRBJ2-7; D remains ambiguous. Germline V gives CDR1 SGHTA, CDR2 FQGNSA. This CDR3 has 13 residues. V was shortened by 7 bases and J by 2 bases, with 12 bases between the two germline ends.